The rows below give T cell receptor beta chains drawn from one sample of a study of blood T cell repertoires in COVID-19. Clones were sequenced by immunoSEQ multiplex PCR, and TCRdb holds only the in-frame ones, with some missing. The data show some 100,000 clones, roughly 90% seen once. The sequenced sample consisted of peripheral blood. These receptors were taken from a human donor with active COVID-19. The donor label of this sample is uncertain. The CDR3 runs from the conserved cysteine through the conserved F or W. The D gene is left open where the match is weak. Clone size is stated in some rows and not others, as once, few, many or a class when expanded.

abundance: .
d_gene: TRBD1
j_gene: TRBJ1-2
v_gene: TRBV5-4
CDR3nt: TGTGCCAGCAATACCGGACAGGGGACTTCGGGCTACACCTTC
CDR3aa: CASNTGQGTSGYTF

abundance: .
d_gene: TRBD1
j_gene: TRBJ1-2
v_gene: TRBV6-2/TRBV6-3
CDR3nt: TGTGCCAGCAGTGACTATACAGGGGGCGCGGATGGCTACACCTTC
CDR3aa: CASSDYTGGADGYTF

abundance: .
d_gene: .
j_gene: TRBJ2-1
v_gene: TRBV24-1
CDR3nt: TGTGCCACCAGTGGGCCTCCCGATGAGCAGTTCTTC
CDR3aa: CATSGPPDEQFF

abundance: .
d_gene: TRBD1
j_gene: TRBJ1-6
v_gene: TRBV7-8
CDR3nt: TGTGCCAGCAGCTCACCGGGACAGGTCAATTCACCCCTCCACTTT
CDR3aa: CASSSPGQVNSPLHF

abundance: .
d_gene: .
j_gene: TRBJ1-1
v_gene: TRBV19
CDR3nt: TGTGCCAGTAGTGTCCGGGACTCGAACACTGAAGCTTTCTTT
CDR3aa: CASSVRDSNTEAFF

abundance: .
d_gene: TRBD2
j_gene: TRBJ2-1
v_gene: TRBV2
CDR3nt: TGTGCCAGCAGTGTCAGCGGGGGGGTTAATGAGCAGTTCTTC
CDR3aa: CASSVSGGVNEQFF

abundance: few
d_gene: TRBD2
j_gene: TRBJ2-1
v_gene: TRBV28
CDR3nt: TGTGCCAGCAGTAGGACTCCAACTAGCGGGGCACCAAATGAGCAGTTCTTC
CDR3aa: CASSRTPTSGAPNEQFF

abundance: few
d_gene: .
j_gene: TRBJ1-5
v_gene: TRBV19
CDR3nt: TGTGCCAGTAGTATATCAGGCCGAAGCAATCAGCCCCAGCATTTT
CDR3aa: CASSISGRSNQPQHF

abundance: .
d_gene: TRBD1
j_gene: TRBJ2-7
v_gene: TRBV5-5
CDR3nt: TGTGCCAGCAAACTAGGGACAGGGCTTGGGTACGAGCAGTACTTC
CDR3aa: CASKLGTGLGYEQYF

abundance: .
d_gene: .
j_gene: TRBJ1-1
v_gene: TRBV6-6
CDR3nt: TGTGCCAGCAGTGGCGGAGGTTTTACTGAAGCTTTCTTT
CDR3aa: CASSGGGFTEAFF

abundance: .
d_gene: TRBD2
j_gene: TRBJ2-3
v_gene: TRBV2
CDR3nt: TGTGCCAGCAGTGCCCTACTAGCGGGGGGGGTTGATACGCAGTATTTT
CDR3aa: CASSALLAGGVDTQYF

abundance: .
d_gene: TRBD1
j_gene: TRBJ2-7
v_gene: TRBV28
CDR3nt: TGTGCCAGCAGTACGACCGGGACAGGGGACCACGAGCAGTACTTC
CDR3aa: CASSTTGTGDHEQYF

abundance: few
d_gene: .
j_gene: TRBJ2-7
v_gene: TRBV27
CDR3nt: TGTGCCAGCAGTCTAACCGGGACCTACGAGCAGTACTTC
CDR3aa: CASSLTGTYEQYF

abundance: .
d_gene: TRBD2
j_gene: TRBJ2-1
v_gene: TRBV28
CDR3nt: TGTGCCAGCAGTGAGGGACTAGCGGGGGGGCCGATTTCCCGAATTTTCTTC
CDR3aa: CASSEGLAGGPISRIFF

abundance: .
d_gene: .
j_gene: TRBJ2-3
v_gene: TRBV2
CDR3nt: TGTGCCAGCCAGACTTCCACAGATACGCAGTATTTT
CDR3aa: CASQTSTDTQYF

abundance: .
d_gene: .
j_gene: TRBJ2-3
v_gene: TRBV18
CDR3nt: TGTGCCAGCTCACCGCTAGCCGACGGAGATACGCAGTATTTT
CDR3aa: CASSPLADGDTQYF

abundance: .
d_gene: TRBD2
j_gene: TRBJ2-2
v_gene: TRBV9
CDR3nt: TGTGCCAGCAGCCCTAGACTAGCTTCCACCGGGGAGCTGTTTTTT
CDR3aa: CASSPRLASTGELFF

abundance: .
d_gene: TRBD1
j_gene: TRBJ2-3
v_gene: TRBV5-1
CDR3nt: TGCGCCAGCAGCTACGCAGGGGGAACAGATACGCAGTATTTT
CDR3aa: CASSYAGGTDTQYF

abundance: .
d_gene: .
j_gene: TRBJ1-1
v_gene: TRBV5-4
CDR3nt: TGTGCCAGCAGCTGGGGCACGCCCATGAACACTGAAGCTTTCTTT
CDR3aa: CASSWGTPMNTEAFF

abundance: .
d_gene: TRBD1
j_gene: TRBJ1-2
v_gene: TRBV5-4
CDR3nt: TGTGCCAGCAGCCCGGGACAGGGGGCGGGTGGCTACACCTTC
CDR3aa: CASSPGQGAGGYTF

abundance: .
d_gene: TRBD1
j_gene: TRBJ2-7
v_gene: TRBV7-2
CDR3nt: TGTGCCAGCAGCCCCTGGGACAGACCCTCCTACGAGCAGTACTTC
CDR3aa: CASSPWDRPSYEQYF

abundance: .
d_gene: TRBD2
j_gene: TRBJ2-5
v_gene: TRBV19
CDR3nt: TGTGCCAGTACCGTGAGCGGGGGCTTCCAAGAGACCCAGTACTTC
CDR3aa: CASTVSGGFQETQYF

abundance: .
d_gene: TRBD1
j_gene: TRBJ1-2
v_gene: TRBV19
CDR3nt: TGTGCCAGTAGTACCCAAGACAGGGCTGCCTATGGCTACACCTTC
CDR3aa: CASSTQDRAAYGYTF

abundance: .
d_gene: .
j_gene: TRBJ1-5
v_gene: TRBV23-1
CDR3nt: TGCGCCACCTCCAAAGGGGTAGGGGATCAGCCCCAGCATTTT
CDR3aa: CATSKGVGDQPQHF

abundance: .
d_gene: .
j_gene: TRBJ2-5
v_gene: TRBV6-2/TRBV6-3
CDR3nt: TGTGCCAGCAGTTACAGGGGGACGGAGACCCAGTACTTC
CDR3aa: CASSYRGTETQYF

abundance: .
d_gene: .
j_gene: TRBJ2-3
v_gene: TRBV9
CDR3nt: TGTGCCAGCAGCGTAGACCAGCGAAGCACAGATACGCAGTATTTT
CDR3aa: CASSVDQRSTDTQYF

abundance: few
d_gene: .
j_gene: TRBJ2-7
v_gene: TRBV18
CDR3nt: TGTGCCAGCTCACCCGGGCAGGGGGGAAGGGGCGAGCAGTACTTC
CDR3aa: CASSPGQGGRGEQYF

abundance: .
d_gene: TRBD1
j_gene: TRBJ2-1
v_gene: TRBV4-1
CDR3nt: TGCGCCAGCAGCCACCTAGGACAGGGCCGAGGTCGCAATGAGCAGTTCTTC
CDR3aa: CASSHLGQGRGRNEQFF

abundance: .
d_gene: TRBD1
j_gene: TRBJ1-4
v_gene: TRBV19
CDR3nt: TGTGCCAGTAGTAGGGACAGGGTCGAAAAACTGTTTTTT
CDR3aa: CASSRDRVEKLFF

abundance: .
d_gene: .
j_gene: TRBJ1-1
v_gene: TRBV5-6
CDR3nt: TGTGCCAGCAGCACACCCGGGGGTTCGGCTTTCTTT
CDR3aa: CASSTPGGSAFF

abundance: .
d_gene: .
j_gene: TRBJ2-6
v_gene: TRBV4-3
CDR3nt: TGCGCCAGCAGCCAAGAACCGGGACAAACCTACTCTGGGGCCAACGTCCTGACTTTC
CDR3aa: CASSQEPGQTYSGANVLTF

abundance: .
d_gene: TRBD1
j_gene: TRBJ1-4
v_gene: TRBV29-1
CDR3nt: TGCAGCGTTGTAGGAGGGGGCGTCGGTGAAAAACTGTTTTTT
CDR3aa: CSVVGGGVGEKLFF

abundance: .
d_gene: .
j_gene: TRBJ1-1
v_gene: TRBV6-5
CDR3nt: TGTGCCAGCAGTTACTCTCGGGTTGGGACTGAAGCTTTCTTT
CDR3aa: CASSYSRVGTEAFF

abundance: .
d_gene: TRBD2
j_gene: TRBJ2-1
v_gene: TRBV29-1
CDR3nt: TGCAGCGTTAAAGAGCGGGGGGGCCGGAATGAGCAGTTCTTC
CDR3aa: CSVKERGGRNEQFF

abundance: .
d_gene: .
j_gene: TRBJ2-3
v_gene: TRBV6-4
CDR3nt: TGTGCCAGCAGCACTGACACGGACACAGATACGCAGTATTTT
CDR3aa: CASSTDTDTDTQYF

abundance: .
d_gene: .
j_gene: TRBJ1-1
v_gene: TRBV6-5
CDR3nt: TGTGCCAGCAGACCGACAGGGAACACTGAAGCTTTCTTT
CDR3aa: CASRPTGNTEAFF

abundance: .
d_gene: .
j_gene: TRBJ2-3
v_gene: TRBV9
CDR3nt: TGTGCCAGCAGCGTTAATACTAACACAGATACGCAGTATTTT
CDR3aa: CASSVNTNTDTQYF

abundance: .
d_gene: .
j_gene: TRBJ1-1
v_gene: TRBV3-1/TRBV3-2
CDR3nt: TGTGCCAGCAGCCGTAGCGGGACGGGGCGGGCTGAAGCTTTCTTT
CDR3aa: CASSRSGTGRAEAFF

abundance: once
d_gene: .
j_gene: TRBJ1-1
v_gene: TRBV10-1
CDR3nt: TGCGCCAGCAGTGAGTCGCGGAACACTGAAGCTTTCTTT
CDR3aa: CASSESRNTEAFF

abundance: .
d_gene: .
j_gene: TRBJ2-3
v_gene: TRBV6-5
CDR3nt: TGTGCCAGCAGTTCTAATTCCGGGGGTACGCAGTATTTT
CDR3aa: CASSSNSGGTQYF

abundance: .
d_gene: TRBD1
j_gene: TRBJ1-2
v_gene: TRBV4-1
CDR3nt: TGCGCCAGCAGCCCCGGGACAGGGGGCCTCTATGGCTACACCTTC
CDR3aa: CASSPGTGGLYGYTF

abundance: .
d_gene: TRBD2
j_gene: TRBJ2-3
v_gene: TRBV29-1
CDR3nt: TGCAGCGCGTCGACTAGCGGGGGCCTGTCATATTTT
CDR3aa: CSASTSGGLSYF

abundance: .
d_gene: TRBD1
j_gene: TRBJ2-2
v_gene: TRBV10-3
CDR3nt: TGTGCCATCAGCGGACAGGGGGCTGGCGGGGAGCTGTTTTTT
CDR3aa: CAISGQGAGGELFF

abundance: .
d_gene: .
j_gene: TRBJ1-6
v_gene: TRBV5-7
CDR3nt: TGTGCCAGCAGCTTGGCGACAGACTCCTATAATTCACCCCTCCACTTT
CDR3aa: CASSLATDSYNSPLHF

abundance: .
d_gene: TRBD1
j_gene: TRBJ2-7
v_gene: TRBV15
CDR3nt: TGTGCCACCAGCAGAGATCGGGGGACAGGGTACCACGAGCAGTACTTC
CDR3aa: CATSRDRGTGYHEQYF

abundance: .
d_gene: .
j_gene: TRBJ1-3
v_gene: TRBV7-9
CDR3nt: TGTGCCAGCAGCCCCGGCGGGTCTGGAAACACCATATATTTT
CDR3aa: CASSPGGSGNTIYF

abundance: .
d_gene: .
j_gene: TRBJ2-7
v_gene: TRBV7-2
CDR3nt: TGTGCCAGCAGCTTCCCAGACGGGGACTACGAGCAGTACTTC
CDR3aa: CASSFPDGDYEQYF

abundance: .
d_gene: .
j_gene: TRBJ1-3
v_gene: TRBV5-5
CDR3nt: TGTGCCAGCAGCAGCGGGCCCTCCGACTCTGGAAACACCATATATTTT
CDR3aa: CASSSGPSDSGNTIYF

abundance: .
d_gene: .
j_gene: TRBJ2-5
v_gene: TRBV6-2/TRBV6-3
CDR3nt: TGTGCCAGCAGCTTGAGGGAAAACCAAGAGACCCAGTACTTC
CDR3aa: CASSLRENQETQYF

abundance: .
d_gene: .
j_gene: TRBJ1-4
v_gene: TRBV28
CDR3nt: TGTGCCAGCAGTCTCCGAGGTGAAAAACTGTTTTTT
CDR3aa: CASSLRGEKLFF

abundance: .
d_gene: .
j_gene: TRBJ2-1
v_gene: TRBV4-1
CDR3nt: TGCGCCAGCACCCTCGTTGGACAAAAATACAATGAGCAGTTCTTC
CDR3aa: CASTLVGQKYNEQFF

abundance: .
d_gene: TRBD2
j_gene: TRBJ2-7
v_gene: TRBV6-5
CDR3nt: TGTGCCAGCTCTACCGGGACTAGCGGGACCTACGAGCAGTACTTC
CDR3aa: CASSTGTSGTYEQYF

abundance: .
d_gene: .
j_gene: TRBJ1-6
v_gene: TRBV5-4
CDR3nt: TGTGCCAGCAGCTTGACGGGGACCTATAATTCACCCCTCCACTTT
CDR3aa: CASSLTGTYNSPLHF

abundance: .
d_gene: TRBD2
j_gene: TRBJ2-3
v_gene: TRBV4-1
CDR3nt: TGCGCCAGCAGCCACCGAACCGGGGGGAGCACAGATACGCAGTATTTT
CDR3aa: CASSHRTGGSTDTQYF

abundance: once
d_gene: TRBD2
j_gene: TRBJ2-3
v_gene: TRBV7-2
CDR3nt: TGTGCCAGCAGCTTACTAGCGGGGGGAATCGATACGCAGTATTTT
CDR3aa: CASSLLAGGIDTQYF